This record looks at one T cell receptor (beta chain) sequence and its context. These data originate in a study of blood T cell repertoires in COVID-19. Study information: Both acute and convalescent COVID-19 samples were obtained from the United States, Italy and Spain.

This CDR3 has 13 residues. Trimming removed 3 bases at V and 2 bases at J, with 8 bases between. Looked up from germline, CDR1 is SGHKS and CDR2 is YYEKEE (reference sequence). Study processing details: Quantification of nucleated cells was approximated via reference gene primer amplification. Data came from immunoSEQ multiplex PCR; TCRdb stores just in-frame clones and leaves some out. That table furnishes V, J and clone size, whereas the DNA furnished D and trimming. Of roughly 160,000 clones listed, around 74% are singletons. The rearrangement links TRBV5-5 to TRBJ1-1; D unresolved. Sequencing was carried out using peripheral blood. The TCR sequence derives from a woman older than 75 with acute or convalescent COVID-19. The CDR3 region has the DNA TGTGCCAGCAGCTCCGCCCTAAACACTGAAGCTTTCTTT. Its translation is CASSSALNTEAFF.